The sample holds many counts of the clone carrying this T cell receptor (beta chain). The sample belongs to a study of chronic HIV infection and antiretroviral therapy. One entry per CDR3 protein, called by TCRdb with MiXCR from the 5' RACE reads. The repertoire holds tens of thousands of distinct CDR3 sequences, with under 9.5% as singletons. The TCR was taken from an adult who had HIV and had not received antiretroviral therapy, or was an uninfected healthy control (not recorded which). Sequenced sample: peripheral blood.

The CDR3 sequence: CSVDTRTGNLSGANVLTF. The CDR3 DNA is TGCAGCGTTGATACGAGGACAGGGAACCTCTCTGGGGCCAACGTCCTGACTTTC. The rearrangement joins TRBV29-1 to TRBJ2-6; 8 bases agree with TRBD1. CDR1 is SQVTM, CDR2 ANQGSEA, per germline. There are 18 residues in the CDR3. The V gene end was trimmed by 3 bases and the J gene end by 0 bases; junction bases not matched to a gene: 10.